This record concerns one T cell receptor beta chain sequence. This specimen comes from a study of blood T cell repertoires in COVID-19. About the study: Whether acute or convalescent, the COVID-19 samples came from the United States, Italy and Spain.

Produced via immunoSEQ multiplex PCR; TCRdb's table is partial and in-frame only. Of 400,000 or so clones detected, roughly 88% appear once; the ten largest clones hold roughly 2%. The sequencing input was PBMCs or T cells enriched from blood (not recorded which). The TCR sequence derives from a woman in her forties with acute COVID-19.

This CDR3 is CASSPGLAKSSYEQYF. The CDR3 nucleotides are TGCGCCAGCAGCCCGGGACTAGCAAAAAGCTCCTACGAGCAGTACTTC. The chain is built from TRBV4-1 and TRBJ2-7, with TRBD2 identical over 9 bases. Germline V gives CDR1 MGHRA, CDR2 YSYEKL. The CDR3 is 16 amino acids. The V and J ends lost 4 bases and 0 bases, in that order; junction bases with no gene match: 7.